Below are 4 T cell receptor beta chains sequenced from a single sample in a study of blood T cell repertoires in COVID-19. Assay: immunoSEQ multiplex PCR; the TCRdb copy retains only in-frame clones and omits some. The sample consists of 250,000 to 350,000 clones, approximately 92% of them appearing once. Sequenced input: peripheral blood. These receptors were taken from a woman aged 30 to 39 with COVID-19, enrolled during active disease.

J is TRBJ2-3 and V is TRBV15, with 9 bases lining up with TRBD2. The V segment lost 0 bases and the J segment 3 bases; nucleotides outside the gene matches: 19. Germline V CDR1 and CDR2: LNHNV, YYDKDF (reference sequence). This CDR3 is 21 amino acids long. In nucleotides, the CDR3 is TGTGCCACCAGCAGAGATAGTCTCGGGCTAGCGGGAAGAACGGGGACAGATACGCAGTATTTT. This gives the protein CATSRDSLGLAGRTGTDTQYF.

V gene TRBV6-5 combines with J gene TRBJ2-7; possibly TRBD2 for D (5 bases). Germline V gene data show CDR1 as MNHEY and CDR2 as SVGAGI. Deletions cut 8 bases from V and 5 bases from J, with 7 bases between. The CDR3 has 10 amino acids. CDR3 sequence (DNA): TGTGCCAGCGGGAGCCACGAGCAGTACTTC. It is translated as CASGSHEQYF.

The J gene is TRBJ2-7, the V gene TRBV6-2 or TRBV6-3; D not resolved. The V and J ends lost 6 bases and 4 bases respectively, with 10 bases between them. The CDR3 has 12 amino acids. CDR1 is MNHEY, CDR2 SVGEGT, per germline. The CDR3 loop is CASSNPRYEQYF. For the CDR3, the DNA is TGTGCCAGCAGCAACCCGAGGTACGAGCAGTACTTC.

The chain carries TRBV2 and TRBJ2-7; D may be TRBD1 (5 bases). Germline-derived CDR1 and CDR2 are SNHLY and FYNNEI. V was pared by 6 bases and J by 1 base, with 13 bases between. This CDR3 region has 14 residues. CDR3 in DNA: TGTGCCAGCAGGGGGCTATACTCATCCTACGAGCAGTACTTC. Residues: CASRGLYSSYEQYF.